The T cell receptor (beta chain) under discussion was sequenced for a study of metastatic and nonmetastatic thyroid tumors. Across the whole study: Blood and tumor or nodule tissue repertoires from malignant and benign thyroid patients were compared. General study points: Compared with benign nodules, malignant thyroid tumors were reported to have significantly higher TCR beta diversity in both blood and tumor.

This clone was recorded at least ten times. Its specificity is not known. Under the authors' procedure: The study built a papillary thyroid cancer distant-metastasis classifier from CDR3 differences across clinicopathological groups. With MiXCR, TCRdb reprocessed the PCR reads. The V and J calls, along with clone size, are taken from TCRdb and not from the paper's own processing. Of about 21,000 clones in the sample, 10% to 15% were seen once. Germline V gene data show CDR1 as SGHTA and CDR2 as FQGNSA. The CDR3 is made up of 13 amino acids. Unmatched junction bases numbered 2, after V lost 5 bases and J lost 2 bases. Treatment of any kind had been given to no patient before thyroid surgery.

The sequenced sample consisted of blood. This receptor was taken from a female donor with papillary thyroid cancer or a benign thyroid nodule (not recorded which). Some clones in this sample may be carry-over from other donors' samples. The rearrangement joins TRBV7-2 to TRBJ1-1; 7 nucleotides align to TRBD1. The DNA for the CDR3 is TGTGCCAGCAGCCGGGACAGAAACACTGAAGCTTTCTTT. Protein: CASSRDRNTEAFF.